In its sample, the clone carrying this TCR beta chain was seen a few times. The germline CDR1 and CDR2 sequences are WSHSY and SAAADI. This CDR3 is 16 amino acids long. V dropped 5 bases and J dropped 0 bases, with 16 bases sitting between them. Thyroid surgery was preceded by no treatment in any patient. The sample belongs to a study of metastatic and nonmetastatic thyroid tumors. Study at large: The study looked at repertoires side by side in blood and in tumor or nodule tissue from malignant and benign thyroid patients.

TCRdb re-clonotyped the PCR reads through MiXCR. The repertoire holds fewer than 20,000 clones, with roughly 22% as singletons. The chain uses TRBV10-2 and TRBJ1-1; perhaps TRBD1 as D (5 bases). Source material: adjacent normal tissue. The sequence was collected from a female donor with papillary thyroid cancer or a benign thyroid nodule (not recorded which). Some clones in this sample may be carry-over from other donors' samples. The CDR3 is CASSSHRQFLNTEAFF. As DNA, the CDR3 is TGCGCCAGCAGTAGCCACCGACAGTTTTTGAACACTGAAGCTTTCTTT.